The rows below give T cell receptor beta chains drawn from one sample of a study of T cells in Graves' hyperthyroidism and ophthalmopathy. TCRdb fed the multiplex PCR reads into MiXCR, producing one record per CDR3 protein. In the table there are 660,000 or so distinct CDR3 sequences, 45% of which are singletons. Input material: peripheral blood or thyroid tissue (not recorded which). The receptor source for this set is an adult man with Graves' disease, either hyperthyroidism or ophthalmopathy (not recorded which). The CDR3 runs from the conserved cysteine through the conserved F or W. The D gene is left open where the match is weak. Clone size appears in some rows only: once, few, many, or a class for an expanded clone.

j_call d_call v_call clone_size cdr3_nt cdr3_aa
TRBJ1-2 - TRBV20-1 - TGCAGTGCTAGAGATCTCTCTCAGATCCACTATGGCTACACCTTC CSARDLSQIHYGYTF
TRBJ1-5 - TRBV7-2 - TGTGCCAGCAGTTCATCTATTGGCAATCAGCCCCAGCATTTT CASSSSIGNQPQHF
TRBJ2-7 TRBD2 TRBV7-9 - TGTGCCAGGACTAGCGGGGAGTACTTC CARTSGEYF
TRBJ1-1 - TRBV7-9 many TGTGCCAGCAGTTACGGACAGTTGAACACTGAAGCTTTCTTT CASSYGQLNTEAFF
TRBJ1-5 TRBD1 TRBV29-1 - TGCAGCGCCCTAGTAGGACAGGGGGCCCAGCCCCAGCATTTT CSALVGQGAQPQHF
TRBJ2-7 - TRBV29-1 many TGCAGCGTTGAAGATCTTGGGGCGGGCGAGCAGTACTTC CSVEDLGAGEQYF
TRBJ1-5 - TRBV20-1 - TGCAGTGCTAGAGATGGGTTAGTCTTAGGGCCCCAGCATTTT CSARDGLVLGPQHF
TRBJ1-5 - TRBV25-1 many TGTGCCAGCAGTGAATCCGCGCGGGAGCCCCAGCATTTT CASSESAREPQHF
TRBJ1-2 - TRBV7-9 - TGTGCCAGCAGCGTATTCGGGGGATTGGACTATGGCTACACCTTC CASSVFGGLDYGYTF
TRBJ1-6 - TRBV10-3 - TGTGCCATCAGTGGGGGTCATTCACCCCTCCACTTT CAISGGHSPLHF
TRBJ1-2 TRBD1 TRBV2 many TGTGCCAGCAGTTTCGGACAGGCCAGACGTGGTGGCTACACCTTC CASSFGQARRGGYTF
TRBJ2-7 TRBD2 TRBV20-1 - TGCAGTGCGCCCGGGGCGGGGGGGGGGGAGCAGTACTTC CSAPGAGGGEQYF
TRBJ1-1 TRBD1 TRBV7-2 - TGTGCCAGCAGCACTTCCGGGACAGGGGACAACACTGAAGCTTTCTTT CASSTSGTGDNTEAFF
TRBJ1-1 - TRBV2 many TGTGCCAGCAGTGAAGAAGGGGTGAACACTGAAGCTTTCTTT CASSEEGVNTEAFF
TRBJ2-7 - TRBV7-9 - TGTGCCAGCAGCTTTCGTTGGTTC CASSFRWF
TRBJ2-7 TRBD2 TRBV7-2 few TGTGCCAGCAGCCGGGAGGGGGGGGGGCCCTACGAGCAGTACTTC CASSREGGGPYEQYF
TRBJ2-6 - TRBV7-9 - TGTGCCAGCAGCTTAGTCGGGGCGGCTCCCGGGGCCAACGTCCTGACTTTC CASSLVGAAPGANVLTF
TRBJ1-1 - TRBV5-1 few TGCGCCAGCAGCTTTAATAGCGGAGGCGTGAACACTGAAGCTTTCTTT CASSFNSGGVNTEAFF
TRBJ1-6 TRBD1 TRBV2 - TGTGCCAGCAGTGTACCGGGACAGTCTTCACCCCTCCACTTT CASSVPGQSSPLHF
TRBJ2-5 - TRBV7-9 - TGTGCCAGCAGCCTAGGACACCCGGTGCCTGAAGAGACCCAGTACTTC CASSLGHPVPEETQYF
TRBJ1-1 - TRBV9 - TGTGCCAGCAGCGTAGGCCCAGGGAACACTGAAGCTTTCTTT CASSVGPGNTEAFF
TRBJ1-6 - TRBV7-8 - TGTGCCAGCAGCTTACTCCTGAGGAGGGCCTATAATTCACCCCTCCACTTT CASSLLLRRAYNSPLHF
TRBJ2-5 TRBD2 TRBV29-1 many TGCAGCGTTGAGCTAGCGGGTCAAGAGACCCAGTACTTC CSVELAGQETQYF
TRBJ1-4 TRBD1 TRBV2 many TGTGCCAGCAGGGGACAGGCCTTGTCGGGAAAACTGTTTTTT CASRGQALSGKLFF
TRBJ1-1 - TRBV25-1 many TGTGCCAGCAGTGAATACTCGGAGAACACTGAAGCTTTCTTT CASSEYSENTEAFF
TRBJ1-4 TRBD1 TRBV19 few TGTGCCAGTAGTATGACAGGGCCGGCTGAAAAACTGTTTTTT CASSMTGPAEKLFF
TRBJ1-6 - TRBV12-3/TRBV12-4 few TGTGCCAGCAGCCGTATCTATAATTCACCCCTCCACTTT CASSRIYNSPLHF
TRBJ1-1 - TRBV19 few TGTGCCAGTAGTATTACAGGAATCAACACTGAAGCTTTCTTT CASSITGINTEAFF
TRBJ1-1 TRBD1 TRBV7-9 few TGTGCCAGCAGTCGCGGGACAGCTGAAGCTTTCTTT CASSRGTAEAFF
TRBJ2-6 - TRBV25-1 - TGTGCCAGCAGTGAATACCCGGGCTCAGGGAGCTCTGGGGCTAACGTCCTGACTTTC CASSEYPGSGSSGANVLTF
TRBJ1-2 TRBD1 TRBV15 - TGTGCCACCAGCAGAGGCGGGACAGGGGACTATGGCTACACCTTC CATSRGGTGDYGYTF